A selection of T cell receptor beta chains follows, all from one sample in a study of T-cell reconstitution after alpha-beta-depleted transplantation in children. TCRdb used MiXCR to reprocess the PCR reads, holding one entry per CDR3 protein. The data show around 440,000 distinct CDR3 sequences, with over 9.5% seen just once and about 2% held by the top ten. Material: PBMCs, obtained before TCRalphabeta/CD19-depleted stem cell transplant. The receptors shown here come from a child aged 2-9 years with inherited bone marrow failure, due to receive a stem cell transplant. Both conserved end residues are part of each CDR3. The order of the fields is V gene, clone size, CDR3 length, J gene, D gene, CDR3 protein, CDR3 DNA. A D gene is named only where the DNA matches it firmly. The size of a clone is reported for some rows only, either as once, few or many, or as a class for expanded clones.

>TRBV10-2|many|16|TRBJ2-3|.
CASSEFVGGTTDTQYF
TGCGCCAGCAGTGAATTTGTCGGCGGGACCACAGATACGCAGTATTTT
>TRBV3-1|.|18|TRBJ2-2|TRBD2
CASSHSGLAGKVHGELFF
TGTGCCAGCAGCCACTCGGGACTAGCGGGAAAGGTGCACGGGGAGCTGTTTTTT
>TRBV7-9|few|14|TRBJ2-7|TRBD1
CASSERQGAEEQYF
TGTGCCAGCAGCGAGCGACAGGGGGCTGAGGAGCAGTACTTC
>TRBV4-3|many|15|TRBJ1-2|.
CASSQESGTNYGYTF
TGCGCCAGCAGCCAAGAATCAGGAACTAACTATGGCTACACCTTC
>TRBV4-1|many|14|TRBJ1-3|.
CASSQDVGRNTIYF
TGCGCCAGCAGCCAAGATGTGGGGAGAAACACCATATATTTT
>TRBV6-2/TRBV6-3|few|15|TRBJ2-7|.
CASSYLVSHSYEQYF
TGTGCCAGCAGTTACTTGGTGAGTCACTCCTACGAGCAGTACTTC
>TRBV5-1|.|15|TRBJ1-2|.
CAGSLGGRLNYGYTF
TGCGCCGGCAGCTTGGGGGGGCGGTTGAACTATGGCTACACCTTC
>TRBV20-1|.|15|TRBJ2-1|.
CSAKPRARGRNEQFF
TGCAGTGCCAAACCGCGAGCGCGAGGTAGGAATGAGCAGTTCTTC
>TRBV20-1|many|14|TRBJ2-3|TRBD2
CSASGGRSTDTQYF
TGCAGTGCTAGCGGCGGGAGGTCCACAGATACGCAGTATTTT
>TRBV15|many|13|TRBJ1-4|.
CATSTGANEKLFF
TGTGCCACCAGCACGGGGGCTAATGAAAAACTGTTTTTT
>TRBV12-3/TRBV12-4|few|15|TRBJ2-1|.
CATCDWGRSYNEQFF
TGTGCCACGTGCGACTGGGGCCGCTCCTACAATGAGCAGTTCTTC
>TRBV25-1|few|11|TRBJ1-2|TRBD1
CACGQGRGYTF
TGTGCCTGTGGACAGGGAAGAGGCTACACCTTC
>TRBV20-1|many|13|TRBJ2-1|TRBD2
CSAIDGTSDEQFF
TGCAGTGCTATAGACGGGACTAGTGATGAGCAGTTCTTC
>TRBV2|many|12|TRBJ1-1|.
CASSSPWSEAFF
TGTGCCAGCTCCTCTCCTTGGTCTGAAGCTTTCTTT
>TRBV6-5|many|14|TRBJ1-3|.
CASMASLILNTIYF
TGTGCCAGCATGGCAAGCCTTATCCTAAACACCATATATTTT
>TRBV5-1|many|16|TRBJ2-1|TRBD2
CASSLFPSGAYNEQFF
TGCGCCAGCAGCTTGTTTCCTAGCGGGGCCTACAATGAGCAGTTCTTC
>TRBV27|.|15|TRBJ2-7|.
CASSLGRGGFYEQYF
TGTGCCAGCAGTTTAGGCAGGGGCGGGTTCTACGAGCAGTACTTC
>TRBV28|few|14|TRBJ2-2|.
CASSLTGPTGELFF
TGTGCCAGCAGTTTAACAGGGCCCACCGGGGAGCTGTTTTTT
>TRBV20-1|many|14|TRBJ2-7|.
CSATGYRTSHEQYF
TGCAGTGCTACGGGCTACCGAACCTCTCACGAGCAGTACTTC
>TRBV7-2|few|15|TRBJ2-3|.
CASSQYPNSGDTQYF
TGTGCCAGCAGCCAATATCCCAATAGTGGGGATACGCAGTATTTT
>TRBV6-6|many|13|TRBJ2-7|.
CASSYQSSYEQYF
TGTGCCAGCAGTTACCAGAGCTCCTACGAGCAGTACTTC
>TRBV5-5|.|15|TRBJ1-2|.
CASSLGWDGAIGYTF
TGTGCCAGCAGCTTGGGATGGGATGGGGCTATTGGCTACACCTTC
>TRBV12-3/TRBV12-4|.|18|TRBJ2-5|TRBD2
CASSFQGSSGRAGETQYF
TGTGCCAGCTCTTTCCAAGGTTCGAGCGGGAGGGCCGGAGAGACCCAGTACTTC
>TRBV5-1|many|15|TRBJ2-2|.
CASSFGTTNTGELFF
TGCGCCAGCAGCTTTGGGACGACGAACACCGGGGAGCTGTTTTTT
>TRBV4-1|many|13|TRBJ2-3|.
CASQLQGSDTQYF
TGCGCCAGCCAATTACAGGGTTCAGATACGCAGTATTTT
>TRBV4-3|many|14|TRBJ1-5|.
CASSQDGRDQPQHF
TGCGCCAGCAGCCAAGATGGAAGGGATCAGCCCCAGCATTTT
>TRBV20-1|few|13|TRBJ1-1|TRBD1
CSAQRAGGNEAFF
TGCAGTGCGCAACGGGCAGGGGGTAATGAAGCTTTCTTT
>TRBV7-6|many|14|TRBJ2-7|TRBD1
CASSLKTGEYEQYF
TGTGCCAGCAGCTTGAAGACAGGGGAGTACGAGCAGTACTTC